Listed below are T cell receptor beta chains from one sample, sequenced in a study. One entry per CDR3 protein results from TCRdb running MiXCR on the 5' RACE reads. The sample includes around 55,000 distinct CDR3 sequences, about 20% of them seen just once. Sequencing was carried out using tumor-infiltrating Tregs sorted from the breast tumor. The receptors were sampled from a female donor with breast cancer. CDR3s include the opening cysteine and the closing phenylalanine or tryptophan. The order of the fields is clone size, V gene, J gene, D gene, CDR3 protein, CDR3 DNA. D genes are given only for firm matches. Clone size appears in some rows only: once, few, many, or a class for an expanded clone.

abundance: -; v_gene: TRBV4-2; j_gene: TRBJ2-7; d_gene: -; CDR3aa: CASSQGVPAAGEQYF; CDR3nt: TGTGCCAGCAGCCAAGGAGTACCAGCGGCCGGGGAGCAGTACTTC
abundance: many; v_gene: TRBV29-1; j_gene: TRBJ1-2; d_gene: TRBD1; CDR3aa: CSVADRVYGYTF; CDR3nt: TGCAGCGTTGCGGACAGGGTCTATGGCTACACCTTC
abundance: -; v_gene: TRBV28; j_gene: TRBJ2-7; d_gene: -; CDR3aa: CASSLGTFPYEQYF; CDR3nt: TGTGCCAGCAGTTTGGGGACCTTCCCCTACGAGCAGTACTTC
abundance: few; v_gene: TRBV7-2; j_gene: TRBJ2-5; d_gene: -; CDR3aa: CASSLWGQGLSQETQYF; CDR3nt: TGTGCCAGCAGCTTATGGGGGCAGGGCCTATCACAAGAGACCCAGTACTTC
abundance: few; v_gene: TRBV12-3/TRBV12-4; j_gene: TRBJ2-1; d_gene: -; CDR3aa: CASRPTGRTYNEQFF; CDR3nt: TGTGCCAGCAGACCTACAGGGAGAACCTACAATGAGCAGTTCTTC
abundance: -; v_gene: TRBV20-1; j_gene: TRBJ2-7; d_gene: -; CDR3aa: CSARDLAYEQYF; CDR3nt: TGCAGTGCTAGAGATCTGGCCTACGAGCAGTACTTC
abundance: few; v_gene: TRBV11-1; j_gene: TRBJ1-5; d_gene: TRBD1; CDR3aa: CASSPQGDQPQHF; CDR3nt: TGTGCCAGCAGCCCTCAGGGGGATCAGCCCCAGCATTTT
abundance: -; v_gene: TRBV6-1; j_gene: TRBJ2-6; d_gene: -; CDR3aa: CASSGAAGANVLTF; CDR3nt: TGTGCCAGCAGTGGGGCAGCTGGGGCCAACGTCCTGACTTTC
abundance: -; v_gene: TRBV19; j_gene: TRBJ2-1; d_gene: TRBD2; CDR3aa: CASSLPGLAGFSSYNEQFF; CDR3nt: TGTGCCAGTAGTCTTCCGGGACTAGCGGGCTTCAGCTCCTACAATGAGCAGTTCTTC
abundance: -; v_gene: TRBV7-9; j_gene: TRBJ1-1; d_gene: TRBD1; CDR3aa: CASSSRSPKTGMNTEASF; CDR3nt: TGTGCCAGCAGCTCTCGTTCTCCAAAGACAGGGATGAACACTGAAGCTTCCTTT
abundance: few; v_gene: TRBV5-1; j_gene: TRBJ1-3; d_gene: TRBD1; CDR3aa: CASSWDSSGNTIYF; CDR3nt: TGCGCCAGCAGCTGGGACAGCTCTGGAAACACCATATATTTT
abundance: many; v_gene: TRBV20-1; j_gene: TRBJ1-1; d_gene: -; CDR3aa: CSARLPRSGTEAFF; CDR3nt: TGCAGTGCTAGATTGCCTCGAAGCGGCACTGAAGCTTTCTTT
abundance: -; v_gene: TRBV2; j_gene: TRBJ2-7; d_gene: -; CDR3aa: CASRPGPPRDEQYF; CDR3nt: TGTGCCAGCAGGCCCGGTCCTCCCAGGGACGAGCAGTACTTC
abundance: once; v_gene: TRBV5-1; j_gene: TRBJ2-2; d_gene: TRBD2; CDR3aa: CASSLGLAGPKTGVLFF; CDR3nt: TGCGCCAGCAGCTTGGGACTAGCGGGACCCAAGACCGGGGTGTTGTTTTTT
abundance: few; v_gene: TRBV7-9; j_gene: TRBJ2-7; d_gene: -; CDR3aa: CASQPGGGAYEQYF; CDR3nt: TGTGCCAGCCAGCCCGGGGGCGGGGCCTACGAGCAGTACTTC
abundance: few; v_gene: TRBV5-1; j_gene: TRBJ2-4; d_gene: TRBD1; CDR3aa: CASSPWTGGTQNIQYF; CDR3nt: TGCGCCAGCAGCCCTTGGACAGGGGGTACTCAAAACATTCAGTACTTC
abundance: -; v_gene: TRBV6-1; j_gene: TRBJ1-2; d_gene: -; CDR3aa: CASSEVTRGYTF; CDR3nt: TGTGCCAGCAGTGAAGTAACGAGGGGCTACACCTTC
abundance: few; v_gene: TRBV5-4; j_gene: TRBJ2-3; d_gene: TRBD2; CDR3aa: CASSFTSGGTDTQYF; CDR3nt: TGTGCCAGCAGCTTTACTAGCGGAGGCACAGATACGCAGTATTTT
abundance: many; v_gene: TRBV4-3; j_gene: TRBJ1-2; d_gene: TRBD1; CDR3aa: CASSQGTGNYGYTF; CDR3nt: TGCGCCAGCAGCCAAGGGACAGGGAACTATGGCTACACCTTC
abundance: few; v_gene: TRBV11-2; j_gene: TRBJ2-7; d_gene: -; CDR3aa: CASSLESHIFNF; CDR3nt: TGTGCCAGCAGCCTGGAGAGCCACATCTTTAACTTC
abundance: many; v_gene: TRBV5-1; j_gene: TRBJ2-6; d_gene: TRBD1; CDR3aa: CASSPGTGFSGANVLTF; CDR3nt: TGCGCCAGCAGCCCCGGGACAGGGTTTTCTGGGGCCAACGTCCTGACTTTC
abundance: -; v_gene: TRBV12-3/TRBV12-4; j_gene: TRBJ1-5; d_gene: TRBD1; CDR3aa: CASSFLQGNQPQHF; CDR3nt: TGTGCCAGCAGTTTCTTACAGGGGAATCAGCCCCAGCATTTT